This TCR beta chain is drawn from a study of T cells in localized non-small cell lung cancer. Only in-frame clones appear in the TCRdb table, and some are missing; sequencing was by immunoSEQ multiplex PCR. The data contain approximately 54,000 clones, roughly four fifths of them singletons. The source material was peripheral blood, sampled before any cancer treatment. The receptor was isolated from a female donor at least 60 years old with stage II squamous cell lung carcinoma.

The CDR3 is CASSLKGQGDHEQYF. CDR3 bases: TGTGCCAGCAGCTTAAAAGGGCAGGGCGACCACGAGCAGTACTTC. This sequence joins TRBV7-9 and TRBJ2-7; a possible D gene is TRBD1 (5 bases). CDR1 and CDR2 (germline): SEHNR, FQNEAQ (reference sequence). This CDR3 is built from 15 residues. V lost 2 bases and J lost 5, with 16 bases in between.